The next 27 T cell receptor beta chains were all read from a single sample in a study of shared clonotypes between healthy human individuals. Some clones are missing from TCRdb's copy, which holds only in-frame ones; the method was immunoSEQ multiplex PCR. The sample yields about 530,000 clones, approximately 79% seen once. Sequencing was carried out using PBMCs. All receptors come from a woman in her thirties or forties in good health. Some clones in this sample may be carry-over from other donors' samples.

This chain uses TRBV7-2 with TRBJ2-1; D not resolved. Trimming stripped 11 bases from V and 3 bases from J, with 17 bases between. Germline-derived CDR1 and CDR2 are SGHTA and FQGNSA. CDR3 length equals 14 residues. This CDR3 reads CAPTVDSGYNEQFF. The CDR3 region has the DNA TGTGCCCCCACGGTGGATTCGGGCTACAATGAGCAGTTCTTC.

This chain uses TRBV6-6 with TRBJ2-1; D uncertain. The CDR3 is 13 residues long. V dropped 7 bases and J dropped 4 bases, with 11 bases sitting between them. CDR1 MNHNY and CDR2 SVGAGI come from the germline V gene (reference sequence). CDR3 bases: TGTGCCAGCACCAAGGGCCGTTACAATGAGCAGTTCTTC. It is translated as CASTKGRYNEQFF.

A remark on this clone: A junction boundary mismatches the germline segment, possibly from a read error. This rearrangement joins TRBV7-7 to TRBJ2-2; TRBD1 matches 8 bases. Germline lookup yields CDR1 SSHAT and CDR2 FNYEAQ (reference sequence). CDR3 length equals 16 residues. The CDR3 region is CASSPRTGTNTGELFF. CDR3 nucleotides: TGTGCTAGCAGCCCCCGGACAGGGACCAACACCGGGGAGCTGTTTTTT.

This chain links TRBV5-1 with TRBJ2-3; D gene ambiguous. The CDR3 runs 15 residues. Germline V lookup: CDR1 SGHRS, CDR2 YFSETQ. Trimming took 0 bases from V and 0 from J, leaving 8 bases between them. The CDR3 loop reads CASSLEAASTDTQYF. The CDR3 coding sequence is TGCGCCAGCAGCTTGGAGGCAGCCAGCACAGATACGCAGTATTTT.

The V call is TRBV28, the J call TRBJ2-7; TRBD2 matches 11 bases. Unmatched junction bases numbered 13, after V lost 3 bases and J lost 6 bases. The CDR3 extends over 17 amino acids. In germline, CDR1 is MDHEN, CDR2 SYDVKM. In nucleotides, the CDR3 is TGTGCCAGCAGTTTTATAGTGCTAGCGGGAGGCGTGCGCGAGCAGTACTTC. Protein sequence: CASSFIVLAGGVREQYF.

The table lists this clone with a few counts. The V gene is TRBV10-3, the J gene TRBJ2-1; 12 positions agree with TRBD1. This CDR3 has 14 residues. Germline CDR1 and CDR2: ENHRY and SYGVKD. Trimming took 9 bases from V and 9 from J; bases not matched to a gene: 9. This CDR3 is CAIAGTGGESEQFF. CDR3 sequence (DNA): TGTGCCATAGCAGGGACAGGGGGCGAGAGTGAGCAGTTCTTC.

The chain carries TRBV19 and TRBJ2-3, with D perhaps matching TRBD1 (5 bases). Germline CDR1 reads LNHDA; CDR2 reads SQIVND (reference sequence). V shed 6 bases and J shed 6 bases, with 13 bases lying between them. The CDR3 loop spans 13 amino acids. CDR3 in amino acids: CASSLGEADTQYF. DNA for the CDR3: TGTGCCAGTAGCCTAGGGGAAGCGGATACGCAGTATTTT.

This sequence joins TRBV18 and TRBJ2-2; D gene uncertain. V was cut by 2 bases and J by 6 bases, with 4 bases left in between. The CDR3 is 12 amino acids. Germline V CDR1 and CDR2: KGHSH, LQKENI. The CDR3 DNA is TGTGCCAGCTCACCAGTCGCCGGGGAGCTGTTTTTT. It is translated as CASSPVAGELFF.

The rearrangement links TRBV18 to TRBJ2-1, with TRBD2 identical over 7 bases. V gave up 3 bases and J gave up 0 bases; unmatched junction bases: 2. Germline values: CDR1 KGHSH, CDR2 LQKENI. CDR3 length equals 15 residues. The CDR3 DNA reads TGTGCCAGCTCACCGACTAGCAGCTCCTACAATGAGCAGTTCTTC. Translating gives CASSPTSSSYNEQFF.

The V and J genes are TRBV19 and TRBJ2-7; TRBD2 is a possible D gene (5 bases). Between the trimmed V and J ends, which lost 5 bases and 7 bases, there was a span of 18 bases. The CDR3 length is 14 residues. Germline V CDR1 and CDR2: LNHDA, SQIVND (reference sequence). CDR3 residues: CASSLATPTGEQYF. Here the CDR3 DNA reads TGTGCCAGTAGTTTAGCGACTCCAACGGGGGAGCAGTACTTC.

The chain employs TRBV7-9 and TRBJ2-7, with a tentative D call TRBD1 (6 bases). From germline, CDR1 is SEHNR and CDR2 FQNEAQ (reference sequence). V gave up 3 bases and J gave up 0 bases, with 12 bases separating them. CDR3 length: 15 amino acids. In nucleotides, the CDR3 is TGTGCCAGCAGCTTCTCGACAGGCCGCTCCTACGAGCAGTACTTC. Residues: CASSFSTGRSYEQYF.

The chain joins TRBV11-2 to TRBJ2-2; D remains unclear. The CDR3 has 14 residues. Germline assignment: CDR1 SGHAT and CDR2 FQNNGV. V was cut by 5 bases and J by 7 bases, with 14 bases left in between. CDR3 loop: CASSMERAFGELFF. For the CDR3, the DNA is TGTGCCAGCAGCATGGAACGGGCTTTCGGGGAGCTGTTTTTT.

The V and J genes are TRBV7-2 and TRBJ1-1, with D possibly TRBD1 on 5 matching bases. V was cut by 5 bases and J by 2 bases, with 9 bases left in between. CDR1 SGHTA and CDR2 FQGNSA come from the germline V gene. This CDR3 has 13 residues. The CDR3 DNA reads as TGTGCCAGCAGCGCCGACAGAAACACTGAAGCTTTCTTT. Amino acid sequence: CASSADRNTEAFF.

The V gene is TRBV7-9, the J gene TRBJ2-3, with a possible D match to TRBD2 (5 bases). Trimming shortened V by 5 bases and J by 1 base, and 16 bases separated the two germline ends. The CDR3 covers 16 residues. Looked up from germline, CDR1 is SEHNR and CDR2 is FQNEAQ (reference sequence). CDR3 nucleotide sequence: TGTGCCAGCAGCGTGCCTCGAGGGTCGGGCACAGATACGCAGTATTTT. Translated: CASSVPRGSGTDTQYF. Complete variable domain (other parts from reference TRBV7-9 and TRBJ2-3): DTGVSQNPRHKITKRGQNVTFRCDPISEHNRLYWYRQTLGQGPEFLTYFQNEAQLEKSRLLSDRFSAERPKGSFSTLEIQRTEQGDSAMYLCASSVPRGSGTDTQYFGPGTRLTVL.

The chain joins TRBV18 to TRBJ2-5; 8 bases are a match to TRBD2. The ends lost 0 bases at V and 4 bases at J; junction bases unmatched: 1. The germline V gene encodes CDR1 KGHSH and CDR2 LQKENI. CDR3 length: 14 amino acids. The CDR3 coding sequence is TGTGCCAGCTCACCACCCCTAGCGGGAGAGACCCAGTACTTC. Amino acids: CASSPPLAGETQYF. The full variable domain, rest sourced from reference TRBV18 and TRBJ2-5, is NAGVMQNPRHLVRRRGQEARLRCSPMKGHSHVYWYRQLPEEGLKFMVYLQKENIIDESGMPKERFSAEFPKEGPSILRIQQVVRGDSAAYFCASSPPLAGETQYFGPGTRLLVL.

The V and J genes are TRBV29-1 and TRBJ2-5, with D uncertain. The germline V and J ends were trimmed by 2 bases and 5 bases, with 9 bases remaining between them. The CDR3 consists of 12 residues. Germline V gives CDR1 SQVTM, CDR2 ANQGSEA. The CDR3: CSVELGEETQYF. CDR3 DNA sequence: TGCAGCGTTGAACTGGGTGAGGAGACCCAGTACTTC. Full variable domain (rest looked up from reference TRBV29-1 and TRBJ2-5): SAVISQKPSRDICQRGTSLTIQCQVDSQVTMMFWYRQQPGQSLTLIATANQGSEATYESGFVIDKFPISRPNLTFSTLTVSNMSPEDSSIYLCSVELGEETQYFGPGTRLLVL.

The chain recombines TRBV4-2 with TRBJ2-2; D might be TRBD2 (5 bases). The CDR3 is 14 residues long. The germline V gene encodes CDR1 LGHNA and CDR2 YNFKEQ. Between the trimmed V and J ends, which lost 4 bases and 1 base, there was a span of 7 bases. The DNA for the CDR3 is TGTGCCAGCAGCCCCCGGGGGAACACCGGGGAGCTGTTTTTT. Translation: CASSPRGNTGELFF.

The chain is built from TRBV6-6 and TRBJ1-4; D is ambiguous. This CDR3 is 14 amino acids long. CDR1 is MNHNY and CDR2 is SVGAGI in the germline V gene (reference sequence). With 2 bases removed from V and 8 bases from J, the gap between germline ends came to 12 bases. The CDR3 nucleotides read TGTGCCAGCAGTTACGGTGGCGGCGGCGAAAAACTGTTTTTT. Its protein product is CASSYGGGGEKLFF.

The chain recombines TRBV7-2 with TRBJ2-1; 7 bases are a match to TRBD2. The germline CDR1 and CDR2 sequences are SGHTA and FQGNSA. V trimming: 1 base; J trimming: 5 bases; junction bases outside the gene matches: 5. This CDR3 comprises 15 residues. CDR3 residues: CASSLGAGVNNEQFF. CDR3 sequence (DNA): TGTGCCAGCAGCTTAGGGGCGGGAGTTAACAATGAGCAGTTCTTC.

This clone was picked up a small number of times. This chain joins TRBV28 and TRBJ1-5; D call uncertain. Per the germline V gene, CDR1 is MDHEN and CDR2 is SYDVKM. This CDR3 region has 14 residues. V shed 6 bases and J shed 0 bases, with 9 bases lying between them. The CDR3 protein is CASRPWASNQPQHF. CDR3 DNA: TGTGCCAGCAGGCCATGGGCTAGCAATCAGCCCCAGCATTTT.

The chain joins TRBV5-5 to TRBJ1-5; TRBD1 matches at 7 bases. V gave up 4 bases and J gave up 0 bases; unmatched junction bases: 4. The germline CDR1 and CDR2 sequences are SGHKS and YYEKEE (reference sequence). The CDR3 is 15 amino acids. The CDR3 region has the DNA TGTGCCAGCAGCAGTGGACAGGCTAGCAATCAGCCCCAGCATTTT. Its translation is CASSSGQASNQPQHF.

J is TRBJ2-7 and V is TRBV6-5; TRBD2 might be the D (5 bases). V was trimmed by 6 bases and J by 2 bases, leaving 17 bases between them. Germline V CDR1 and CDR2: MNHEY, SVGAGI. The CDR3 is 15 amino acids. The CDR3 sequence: CASRRDTWSPYEQYF. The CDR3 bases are TGTGCCAGCAGGAGGGATACCTGGTCCCCCTACGAGCAGTACTTC.

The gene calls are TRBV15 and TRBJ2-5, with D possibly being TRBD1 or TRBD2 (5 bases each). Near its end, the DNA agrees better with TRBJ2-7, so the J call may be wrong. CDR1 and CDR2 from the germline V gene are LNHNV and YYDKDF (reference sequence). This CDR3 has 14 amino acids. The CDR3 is CATNQQRGPYEQYF. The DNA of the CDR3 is TGTGCCACCAACCAGCAACGGGGCCCCTACGAGCAGTACTTC.

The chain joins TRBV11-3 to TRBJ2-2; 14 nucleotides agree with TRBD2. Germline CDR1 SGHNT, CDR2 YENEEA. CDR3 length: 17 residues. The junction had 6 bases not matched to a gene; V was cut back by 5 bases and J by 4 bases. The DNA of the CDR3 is TGTGCCAGCAGCCCGGGACTAGCGGGAGCGGGCACCGGGGAGCTGTTTTTT. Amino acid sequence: CASSPGLAGAGTGELFF.

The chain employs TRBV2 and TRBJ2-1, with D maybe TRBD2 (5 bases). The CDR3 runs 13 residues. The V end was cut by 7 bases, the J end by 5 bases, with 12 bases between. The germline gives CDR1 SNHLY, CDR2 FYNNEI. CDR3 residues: CASKRDYNNEQFF. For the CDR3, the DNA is TGTGCCAGCAAAAGAGACTATAACAATGAGCAGTTCTTC.

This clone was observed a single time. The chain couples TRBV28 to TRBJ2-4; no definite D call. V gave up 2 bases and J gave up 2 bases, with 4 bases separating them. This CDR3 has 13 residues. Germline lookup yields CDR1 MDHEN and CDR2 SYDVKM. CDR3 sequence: CASSLSSKNIQYF. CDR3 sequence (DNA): TGTGCCAGCAGTTTAAGTTCCAAAAACATTCAGTACTTC.

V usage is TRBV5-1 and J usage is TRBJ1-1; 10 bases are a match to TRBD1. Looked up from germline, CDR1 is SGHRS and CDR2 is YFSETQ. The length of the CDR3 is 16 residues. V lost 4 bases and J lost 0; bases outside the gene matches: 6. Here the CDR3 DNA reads TGCGCCAGCAGCGAGACAGGGGGCGAGGTGAACACTGAAGCTTTCTTT. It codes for CASSETGGEVNTEAFF.